This T cell receptor beta chain was found in a study of T cells in Graves' hyperthyroidism and ophthalmopathy (dated by TCRdb to between 2018 and 2021). At the level of the whole study: TCR V-J signatures able to tell the groups apart were searched for in a discovery cohort of approximately 95 patients, of whom around 43 had Graves' ophthalmopathy and 57 had stable Graves' hyperthyroidism. The approximately 90 discovery patients were randomly split 7:3 into training and test sets. The study also compared thyroid tissue and blood T-cell repertoires from several Graves' hyperthyroidism patients. After sampling, hyperthyroidism patients received methimazole starting at 30 mg daily, and ophthalmopathy patients received high-dose intravenous methylprednisolone. The paper reports TCR Vbeta CDR3 sequencing of approximately 140 peripheral blood samples: around 41 ophthalmopathy, some 80 hyperthyroidism and around 17 progressor patients. Whether ophthalmopathy could be predicted prospectively was tested in an independent validation cohort made up of 18 to 20 hyperthyroidism patients plus 17 patients who later progressed to ophthalmopathy.

On this clonotype: Its antigen is unknown. Per-base quality was not reported, and no clone a single base away is much larger than it.

Patients with uncontrolled infections, other autoimmune diseases, pregnancy or lactation were excluded. Clinical symptoms, serum thyroxine and TRAb, thyroid ultrasound, and orbital computed tomography formed the basis for the diagnoses. Total RNA was extracted with Trizol reagent, and quality was checked on an Agilent 2100 Bioanalyzer. Amplification of TCR beta CDR3 regions was carried out from RNA transcripts. The TCR CDR3 was subjected to a first round of RT-PCR using the HTBI primer set and the Qiagen OneStep RT-PCR kit. Libraries were constructed in a second round of multiplex PCR, after which size selection and purification were carried out. Sequencing of the libraries was done on an Illumina HiSeq2000 using paired-end 100 bp reads. Concerning the study's data processing: SOAPnuke was used to process the raw data, removing reads that contained adapters or uncalled bases, had a mean Phred below 15, or lacked an exact match to the constant primer or identifier. COPE v1.2.5 was used to merge the high-quality paired reads, and each unique nucleotide sequence was defined as a clonotype. MiTCR v1.1 was used to align clonotypes to the IMGT TRBV, TRBD and TRBJ reference segments. Analysis was restricted to V-J combinations with a frequency above 0.0001, which covered just over 98% of repertoires. The TCS score was defined as F50 (clonal expansion) divided by E x V (chaos), with BLOSUM62-based TCRdist calculated between CDR3 peptides within each V-J. Welch's t-statistics and random forest reduced roughly 500 V-J features to roughly 13, which were used in a naive Bayes classifier (R e1071). The Morisita-Horn index was used to measure how similar the thyroid and blood repertoires were. TCRdb itself trimmed the public reads at Q25 with fastp, ran MiXCR and retained productive beta chains. Rows are combined by CDR3 protein, so each entry shows the most common genes and DNA. The V and J calls shown here were made by TCRdb, not taken from the authors' results. This sample has hundreds of thousands of distinct CDR3 sequences in its table, and roughly 46% of those were observed once. The ten largest clones add up to less than 9.5% of the sample.

General study outcomes and caveats: Sample size was not statistically predetermined, and investigators were not blinded to group allocation. Most expanded thyroid clonotypes (frequency above 0.001) were also found in blood, which suggests that blood repertoires may mirror thyroid immune responses. A model built on a 13 V-J signature distinguished ophthalmopathy from stable hyperthyroidism, reaching around 90% sensitivity and around 82% specificity in cross-validation and 80%/75% in testing. In validation, the model predicted progression to ophthalmopathy with 60% to 71% sensitivity and roughly 72% specificity, a median of roughly seven months before onset.

The clonotype originates from an adult man with Graves' disease, either hyperthyroidism or ophthalmopathy (not recorded which). Sequenced: peripheral blood or thyroid tissue (not recorded which).

Read as DNA, the sequence is TGTGCCAGCAGCTTTGAGGGAGGGTTAACTGAAGCTTTCTTT. Translated, it gives CASSFEGGLTEAFF. The sequence is built from TRBV7-2 and TRBJ1-1, with the D gene call left open. The germline V gene provides CDR1 SGHTA and CDR2 FQGNSA. Counted from cysteine to phenylalanine, this CDR3 has 14 amino acids. The kept DNA is CDR3 alone, 42 bases in frame from the first base. V drops 3 bases and J drops 5 bases, leaving 13 bases in between.